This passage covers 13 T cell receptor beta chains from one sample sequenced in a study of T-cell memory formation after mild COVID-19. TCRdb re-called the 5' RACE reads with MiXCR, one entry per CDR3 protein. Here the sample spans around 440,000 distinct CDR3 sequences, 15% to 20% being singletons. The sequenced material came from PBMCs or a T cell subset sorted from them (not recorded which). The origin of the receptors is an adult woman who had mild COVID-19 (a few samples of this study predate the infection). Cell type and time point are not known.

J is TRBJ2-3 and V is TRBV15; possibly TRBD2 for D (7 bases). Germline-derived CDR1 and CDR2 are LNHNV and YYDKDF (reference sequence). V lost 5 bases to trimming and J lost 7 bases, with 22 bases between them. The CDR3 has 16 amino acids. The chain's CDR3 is CATSEHGGPFTYTQYF. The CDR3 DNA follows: TGTGCCACCAGCGAACACGGGGGGCCGTTCACTTATACGCAGTATTTT.

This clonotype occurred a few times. CDR3 sequence: CASSLAPWGRGTDTQYF. CDR3 sequence (DNA): TGTGCCAGCAGCTTGGCCCCCTGGGGCAGAGGTACAGATACGCAGTATTTT. V usage is TRBV11-2 and J usage is TRBJ2-3, with D possibly being TRBD1 (5 bases). V was clipped by 3 bases and J by 3 bases, with 19 bases between them. The CDR3 contains 17 residues. Germline CDR1 reads SGHAT; CDR2 reads FQNNGV.

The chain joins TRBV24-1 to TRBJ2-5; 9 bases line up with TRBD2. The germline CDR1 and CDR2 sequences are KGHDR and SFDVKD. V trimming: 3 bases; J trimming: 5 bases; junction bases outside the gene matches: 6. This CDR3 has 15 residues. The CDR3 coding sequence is TGTGCCACCAGTGATGTAGCGGGAGTACTTGAGACCCAGTACTTC. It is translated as CATSDVAGVLETQYF.

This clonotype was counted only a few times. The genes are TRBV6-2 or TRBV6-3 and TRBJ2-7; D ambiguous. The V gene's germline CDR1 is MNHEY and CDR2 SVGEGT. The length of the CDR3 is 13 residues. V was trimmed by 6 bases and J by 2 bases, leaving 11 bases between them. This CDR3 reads CASRNYRTYEQYF. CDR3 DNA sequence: TGTGCCAGCAGAAATTATAGGACCTACGAGCAGTACTTC.

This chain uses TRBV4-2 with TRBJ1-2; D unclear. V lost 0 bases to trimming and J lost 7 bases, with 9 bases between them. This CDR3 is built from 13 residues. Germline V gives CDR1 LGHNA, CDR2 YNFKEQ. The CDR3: CASSQDILVGYTF. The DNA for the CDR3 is TGTGCCAGCAGCCAAGATATTCTCGTTGGCTACACCTTC.

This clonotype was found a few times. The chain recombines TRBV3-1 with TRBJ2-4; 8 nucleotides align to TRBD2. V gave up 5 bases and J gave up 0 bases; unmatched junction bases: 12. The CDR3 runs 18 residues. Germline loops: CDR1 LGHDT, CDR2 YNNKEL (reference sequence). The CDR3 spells CASSDLRGGPLAKNIQYF. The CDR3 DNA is TGTGCCAGCAGCGACCTCCGGGGGGGACCTCTAGCCAAAAACATTCAGTACTTC.

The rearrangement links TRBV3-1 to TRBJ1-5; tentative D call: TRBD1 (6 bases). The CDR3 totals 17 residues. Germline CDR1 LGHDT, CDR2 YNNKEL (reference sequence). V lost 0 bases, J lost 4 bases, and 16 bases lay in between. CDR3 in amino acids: CASSQDPPGATNQPQHF. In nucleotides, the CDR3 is TGTGCCAGCAGCCAAGATCCCCCAGGGGCTACTAATCAGCCCCAGCATTTT.

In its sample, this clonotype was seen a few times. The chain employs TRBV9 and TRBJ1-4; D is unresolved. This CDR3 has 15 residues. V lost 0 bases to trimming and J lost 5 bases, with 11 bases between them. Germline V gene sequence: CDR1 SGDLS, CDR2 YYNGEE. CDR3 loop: CASSVESDYNEKLFF. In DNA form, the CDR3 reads TGTGCCAGCAGCGTAGAGTCAGACTACAATGAAAAACTGTTTTTT.

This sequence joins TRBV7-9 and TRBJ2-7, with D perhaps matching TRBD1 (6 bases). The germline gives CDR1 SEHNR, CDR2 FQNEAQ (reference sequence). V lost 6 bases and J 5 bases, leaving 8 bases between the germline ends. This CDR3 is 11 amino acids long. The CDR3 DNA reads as TGTGCCAGCAGTTACAGGGACGAGCAGTACTTC. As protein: CASSYRDEQYF.

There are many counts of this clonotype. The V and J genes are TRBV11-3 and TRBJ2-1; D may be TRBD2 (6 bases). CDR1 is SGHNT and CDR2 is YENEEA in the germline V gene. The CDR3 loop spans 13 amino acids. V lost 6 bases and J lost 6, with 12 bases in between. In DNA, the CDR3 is TGTGCCAGCAGATCCGGACTAACCAATGAGCAGTTCTTC. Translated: CASRSGLTNEQFF.

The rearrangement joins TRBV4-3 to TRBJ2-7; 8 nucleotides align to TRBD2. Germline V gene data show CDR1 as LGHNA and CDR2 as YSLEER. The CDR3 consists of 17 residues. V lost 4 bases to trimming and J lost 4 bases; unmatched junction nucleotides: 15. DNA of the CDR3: TGCGCCAGCAGCCCCGACTCGGGGGGGGCCGGTGGTTACGAGCAGTACTTC. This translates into CASSPDSGGAGGYEQYF.

The CDR3 reads CASSLLRTDTQYF. CDR3 in DNA: TGTGCCAGCAGCTTACTGCGCACAGATACGCAGTATTTT. The J gene is TRBJ2-3, the V gene TRBV7-3; no reliable D call. Germline CDR1 is SGHTA and CDR2 is FQGTGA. V gave up 2 bases and J gave up 1 base, with 4 bases separating them. The CDR3 has 13 amino acids.

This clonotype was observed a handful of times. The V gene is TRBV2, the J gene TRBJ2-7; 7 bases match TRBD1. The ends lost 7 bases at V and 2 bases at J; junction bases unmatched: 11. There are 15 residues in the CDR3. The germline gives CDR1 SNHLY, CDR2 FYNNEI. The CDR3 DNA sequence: TGTGCCAGCACCAAAGACAGGGTAGGGGCCTACGAGCAGTACTTC. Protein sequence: CASTKDRVGAYEQYF.